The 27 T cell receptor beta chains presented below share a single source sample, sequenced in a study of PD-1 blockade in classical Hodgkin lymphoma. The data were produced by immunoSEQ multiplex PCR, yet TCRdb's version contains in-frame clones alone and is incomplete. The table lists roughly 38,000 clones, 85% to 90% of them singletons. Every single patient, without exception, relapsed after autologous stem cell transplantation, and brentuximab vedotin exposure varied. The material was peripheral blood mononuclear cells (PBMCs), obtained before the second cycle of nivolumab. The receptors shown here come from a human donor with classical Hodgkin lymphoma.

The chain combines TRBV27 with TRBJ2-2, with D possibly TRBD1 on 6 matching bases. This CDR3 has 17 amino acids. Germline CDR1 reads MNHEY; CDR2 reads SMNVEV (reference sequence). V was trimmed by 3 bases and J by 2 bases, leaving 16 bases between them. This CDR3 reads CASSFVDRTRNTGELFF. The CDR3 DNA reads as TGTGCCAGCAGTTTTGTGGACAGAACTCGAAACACCGGGGAGCTGTTTTTT.

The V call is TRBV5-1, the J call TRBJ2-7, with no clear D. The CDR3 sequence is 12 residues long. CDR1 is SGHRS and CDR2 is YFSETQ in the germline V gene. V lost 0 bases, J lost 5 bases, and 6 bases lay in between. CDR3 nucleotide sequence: TGCGCCAGCAGCTTGGGTGGGGACGAGCAGTACTTC. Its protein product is CASSLGGDEQYF.

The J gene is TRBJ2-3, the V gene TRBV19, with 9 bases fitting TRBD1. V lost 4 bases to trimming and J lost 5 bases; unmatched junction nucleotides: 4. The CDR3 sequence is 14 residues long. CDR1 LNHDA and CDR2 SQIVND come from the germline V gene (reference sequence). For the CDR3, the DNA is TGTGCCAGTAGTACCCCGGGACAGGGAGATACGCAGTATTTT. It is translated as CASSTPGQGDTQYF. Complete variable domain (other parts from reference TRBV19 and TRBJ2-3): DGGITQSPKYLFRKEGQNVTLSCEQNLNHDAMYWYRQDPGQGLRLIYYSQIVNDFQKGDIAEGYSVSREKKESFPLTVTSAQKNPTAFYLCASSTPGQGDTQYFGPGTRLTVL.

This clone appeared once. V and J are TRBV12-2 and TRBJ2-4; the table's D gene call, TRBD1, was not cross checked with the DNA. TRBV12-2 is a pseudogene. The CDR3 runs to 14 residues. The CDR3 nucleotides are TGTGCAAGTCGCTGGGCGATAGCCAAAAACATTCAGTACTTC. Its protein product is CASRWAIAKNIQYF.

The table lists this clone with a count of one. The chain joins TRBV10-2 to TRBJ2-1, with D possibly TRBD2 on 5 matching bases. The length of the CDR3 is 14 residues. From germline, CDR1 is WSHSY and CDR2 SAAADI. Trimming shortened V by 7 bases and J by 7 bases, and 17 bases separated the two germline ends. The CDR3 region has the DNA TGCGCCAGCATTGGAGGAGCCGCTTGGAATGAGCAGTTCTTC. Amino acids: CASIGGAAWNEQFF.

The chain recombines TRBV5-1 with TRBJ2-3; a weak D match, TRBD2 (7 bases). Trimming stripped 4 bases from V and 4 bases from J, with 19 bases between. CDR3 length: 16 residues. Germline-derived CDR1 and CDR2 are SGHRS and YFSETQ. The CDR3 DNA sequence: TGCGCCAGCAGCCCTAGGGGGGGCGAGCTAGCAGATACGCAGTATTTT. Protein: CASSPRGGELADTQYF.

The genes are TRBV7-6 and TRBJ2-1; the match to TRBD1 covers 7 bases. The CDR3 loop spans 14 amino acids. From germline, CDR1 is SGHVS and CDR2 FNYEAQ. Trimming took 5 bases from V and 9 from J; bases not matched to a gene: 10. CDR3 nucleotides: TGTGCCAGCAGCGCCGGACAGGCAGGGAGTGAGCAGTTCTTC. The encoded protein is CASSAGQAGSEQFF.

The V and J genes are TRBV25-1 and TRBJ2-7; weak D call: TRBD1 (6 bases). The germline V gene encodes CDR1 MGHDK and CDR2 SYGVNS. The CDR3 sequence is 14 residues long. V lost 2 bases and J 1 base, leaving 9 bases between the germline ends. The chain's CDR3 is CASSEPDRSYEQYF. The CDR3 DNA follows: TGTGCCAGCAGTGAACCCGACAGGTCCTACGAGCAGTACTTC.

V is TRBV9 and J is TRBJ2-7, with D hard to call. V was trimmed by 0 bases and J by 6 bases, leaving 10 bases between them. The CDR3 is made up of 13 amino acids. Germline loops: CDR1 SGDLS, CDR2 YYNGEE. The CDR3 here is CASSVGLSGEQYF. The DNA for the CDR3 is TGTGCCAGCAGCGTAGGTCTATCAGGCGAGCAGTACTTC. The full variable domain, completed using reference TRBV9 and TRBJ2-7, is DSGVTQTPKHLITATGQRVTLRCSPRSGDLSVYWYQQSLDQGLQFLIQYYNGEERAKGNILERFSAQQFPDLHSELNLSSLELGDSALYFCASSVGLSGEQYFGPGTRLTVT.

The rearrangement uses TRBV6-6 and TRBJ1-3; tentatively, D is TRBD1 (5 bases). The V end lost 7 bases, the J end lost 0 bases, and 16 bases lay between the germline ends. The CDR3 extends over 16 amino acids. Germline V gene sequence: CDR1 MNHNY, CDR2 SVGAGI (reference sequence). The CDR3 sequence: CASTPGRGPSGNTIYF. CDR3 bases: TGTGCCAGCACCCCGGGACGGGGCCCCTCTGGAAACACCATATATTTT.

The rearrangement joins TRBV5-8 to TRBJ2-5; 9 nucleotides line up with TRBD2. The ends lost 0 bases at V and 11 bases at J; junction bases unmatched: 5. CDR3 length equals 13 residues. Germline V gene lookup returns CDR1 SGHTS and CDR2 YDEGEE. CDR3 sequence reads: CASSLASGAEQYF. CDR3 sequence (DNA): TGTGCCAGCAGCTTGGCTAGCGGGGCTGAGCAGTACTTC.

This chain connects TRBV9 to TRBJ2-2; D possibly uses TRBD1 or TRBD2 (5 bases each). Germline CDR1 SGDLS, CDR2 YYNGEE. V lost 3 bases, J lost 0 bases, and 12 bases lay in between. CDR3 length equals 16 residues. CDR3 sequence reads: CASSDPGRSNTGELFF. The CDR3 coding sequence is TGTGCCAGCAGCGATCCGGGACGTTCGAACACCGGGGAGCTGTTTTTT.

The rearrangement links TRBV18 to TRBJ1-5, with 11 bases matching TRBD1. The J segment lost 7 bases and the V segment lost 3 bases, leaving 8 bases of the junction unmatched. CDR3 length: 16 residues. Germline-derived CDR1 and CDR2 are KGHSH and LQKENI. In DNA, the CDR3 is TGTGCCAGCTCACCGTCCGGGACAGGGGGTGGACAGCCCCAGCATTTT. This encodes CASSPSGTGGGQPQHF.

CDR3 coding DNA: TGTGCCAGCGGCCTCGTAGAGCAGTTCTTC. Translating it yields CASGLVEQFF. The chain is built from TRBV28 and TRBJ2-1, with D hard to call. The CDR3 loop spans 10 amino acids. V lost 8 bases and J lost 10, with 9 bases in between. CDR1 and CDR2 from the germline V gene are MDHEN and SYDVKM.

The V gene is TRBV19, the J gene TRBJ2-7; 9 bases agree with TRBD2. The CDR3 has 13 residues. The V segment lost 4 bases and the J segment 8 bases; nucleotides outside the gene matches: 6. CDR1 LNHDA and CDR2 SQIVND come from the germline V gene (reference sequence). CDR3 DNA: TGTGCCAGTAGTAGCGGGAGGGCCGATAAGCAGTACTTC. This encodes CASSSGRADKQYF. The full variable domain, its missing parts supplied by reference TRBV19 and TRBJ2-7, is DGGITQSPKYLFRKEGQNVTLSCEQNLNHDAMYWYRQDPGQGLRLIYYSQIVNDFQKGDIAEGYSVSREKKESFPLTVTSAQKNPTAFYLCASSSGRADKQYFGPGTRLTVT.

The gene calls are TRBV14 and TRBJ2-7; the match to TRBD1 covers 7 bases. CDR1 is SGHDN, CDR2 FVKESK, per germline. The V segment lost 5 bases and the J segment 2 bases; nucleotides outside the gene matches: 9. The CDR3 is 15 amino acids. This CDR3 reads CASSEIGDSTYEQYF. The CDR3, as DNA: TGTGCCAGCAGCGAGATAGGGGACAGCACCTACGAGCAGTACTTC.

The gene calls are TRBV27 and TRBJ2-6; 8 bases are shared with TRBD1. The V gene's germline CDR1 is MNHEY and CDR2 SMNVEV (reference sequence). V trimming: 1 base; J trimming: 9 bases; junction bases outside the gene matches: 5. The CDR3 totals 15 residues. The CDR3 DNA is TGTGCCAGCAGTTTATTCGGACAGGGTTTCAACGTCCTGACTTTC. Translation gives CASSLFGQGFNVLTF.

CDR3 DNA: TGTGCCAGCAGTGATCTTCCCTACAATGAGCAGTTCTTC. As protein: CASSDLPYNEQFF. This sequence joins TRBV2 and TRBJ2-1; D is ambiguous. V was shortened by 3 bases and J by 2 bases, with 5 bases between the two germline ends. Germline V gene data show CDR1 as SNHLY and CDR2 as FYNNEI. The CDR3 is 13 residues long.

CDR3 sequence reads: CASTPLGQGLIASSYNEQFF. In DNA, the CDR3 is TGTGCCAGTACTCCCCTGGGACAGGGACTTATCGCGAGCTCCTACAATGAGCAGTTCTTC. V usage is TRBV28 and J usage is TRBJ2-1; TRBD1 matches 9 bases. This CDR3 has 20 residues. V dropped 9 bases and J dropped 0; count of bases not matched to a gene: 21. Germline assignment: CDR1 MDHEN and CDR2 SYDVKM.

The CDR3 loop reads CSVAGTSGRGVRSYNEQFF. The CDR3 DNA is TGCAGCGTAGCCGGGACTAGCGGGAGGGGTGTAAGGTCCTACAATGAGCAGTTCTTC. The chain is built from TRBV29-1 and TRBJ2-1; 16 bases map to TRBD2. J lost 1 base, V lost 6 bases, and 12 bases had no gene match. Germline CDR1 SQVTM, CDR2 ANQGSEA. CDR3 length: 19 residues.

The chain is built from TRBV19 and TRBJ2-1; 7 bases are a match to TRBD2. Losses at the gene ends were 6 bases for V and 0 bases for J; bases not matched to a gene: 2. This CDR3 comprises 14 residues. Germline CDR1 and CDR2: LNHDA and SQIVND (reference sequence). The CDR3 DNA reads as TGTGCCAGTAGACTAGCGAGCTCCTACAATGAGCAGTTCTTC. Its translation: CASRLASSYNEQFF.

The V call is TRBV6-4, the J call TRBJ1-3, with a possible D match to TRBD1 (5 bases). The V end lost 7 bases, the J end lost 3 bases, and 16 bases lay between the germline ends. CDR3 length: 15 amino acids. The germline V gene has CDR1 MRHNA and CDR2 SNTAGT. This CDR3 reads CASTVGGSRGNTIYF. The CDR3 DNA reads TGTGCCAGCACCGTCGGGGGGAGCCGTGGAAACACCATATATTTT.

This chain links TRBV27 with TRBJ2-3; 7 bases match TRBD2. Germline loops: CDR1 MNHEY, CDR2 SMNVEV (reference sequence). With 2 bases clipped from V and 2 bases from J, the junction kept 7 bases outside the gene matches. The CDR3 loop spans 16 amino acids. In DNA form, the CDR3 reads TGTGCCAGCAGTTTAGCCTGGACTAGATACACAGATACGCAGTATTTT. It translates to CASSLAWTRYTDTQYF.

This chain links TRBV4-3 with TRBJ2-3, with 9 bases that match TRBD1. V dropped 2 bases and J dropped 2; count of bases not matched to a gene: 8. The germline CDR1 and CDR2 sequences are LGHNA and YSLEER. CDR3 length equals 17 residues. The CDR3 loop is CASSQSTGTGITDTQYF. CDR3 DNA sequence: TGCGCCAGCAGCCAATCTACCGGGACAGGGATCACAGATACGCAGTATTTT.

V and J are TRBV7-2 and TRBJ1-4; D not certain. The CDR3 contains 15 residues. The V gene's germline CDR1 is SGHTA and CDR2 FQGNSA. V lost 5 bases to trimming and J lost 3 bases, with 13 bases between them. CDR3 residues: CASSQSRAANEKLFF. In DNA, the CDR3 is TGTGCCAGCAGCCAAAGTAGGGCAGCTAATGAAAAACTGTTTTTT.

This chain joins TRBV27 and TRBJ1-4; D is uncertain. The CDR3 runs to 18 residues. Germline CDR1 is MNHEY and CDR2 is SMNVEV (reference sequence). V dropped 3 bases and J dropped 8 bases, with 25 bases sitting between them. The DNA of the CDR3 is TGTGCCAGCAGTTTCGTCATTCCATCGGTTACCGGTACGGAAAAACTGTTTTTT. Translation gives CASSFVIPSVTGTEKLFF.

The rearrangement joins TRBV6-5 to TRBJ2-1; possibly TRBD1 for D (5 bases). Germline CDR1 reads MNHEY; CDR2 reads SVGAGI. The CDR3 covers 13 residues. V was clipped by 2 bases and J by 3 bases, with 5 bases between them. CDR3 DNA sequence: TGTGCCAGCAGTTACGACAGCTACAATGAGCAGTTCTTC. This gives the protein CASSYDSYNEQFF.